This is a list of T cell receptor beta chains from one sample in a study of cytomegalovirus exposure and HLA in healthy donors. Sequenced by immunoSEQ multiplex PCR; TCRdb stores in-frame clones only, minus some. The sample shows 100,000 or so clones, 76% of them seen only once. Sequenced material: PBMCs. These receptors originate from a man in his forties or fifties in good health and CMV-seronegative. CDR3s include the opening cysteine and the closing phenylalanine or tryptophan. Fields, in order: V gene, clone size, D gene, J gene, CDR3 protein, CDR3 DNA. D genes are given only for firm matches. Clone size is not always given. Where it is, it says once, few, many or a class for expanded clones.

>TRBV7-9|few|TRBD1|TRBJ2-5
CASSLEGQVARETQYF
TGTGCCAGCAGCTTAGAGGGACAGGTAGCTAGGGAGACCCAGTACTTC
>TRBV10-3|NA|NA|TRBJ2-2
CAISVGTGELFF
TGTGCCATCAGTGTCGGGACCGGGGAGCTGTTTTTT
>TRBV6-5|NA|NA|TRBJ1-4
CASSLTGNEKLFF
TGTGCCAGCAGTTTGACTGGTAATGAAAAACTGTTTTTT
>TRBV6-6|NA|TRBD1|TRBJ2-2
CASSPGTGIVGELFF
TGTGCCAGCAGTCCCGGGACAGGGATAGTCGGGGAGCTGTTTTTT
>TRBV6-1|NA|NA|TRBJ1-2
CASRREGGAYGYTF
TGTGCCAGCAGGAGGGAAGGAGGTGCCTATGGCTACACCTTC
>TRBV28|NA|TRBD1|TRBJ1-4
CAAQGASTNEKLFF
TGTGCCGCTCAGGGGGCTTCAACTAATGAAAAACTGTTTTTT
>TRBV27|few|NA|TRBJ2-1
CASSFSFGNEQFF
TGTGCCAGCAGTTTTTCTTTCGGCAATGAGCAGTTCTTC
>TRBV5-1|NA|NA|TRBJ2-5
CASSLGASGVETQYF
TGCGCCAGCAGCTTGGGGGCCTCCGGGGTGGAGACCCAGTACTTC
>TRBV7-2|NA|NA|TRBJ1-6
CASSLDSVNSPLHF
TGTGCCAGCAGCTTGGACAGTGTTAATTCACCCCTCCACTTT
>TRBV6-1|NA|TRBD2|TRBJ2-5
CASILAGMETQYF
TGTGCCAGCATTCTAGCGGGGATGGAGACCCAGTACTTC
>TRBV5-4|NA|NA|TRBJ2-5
CAGTQTGLGAETQYF
TGTGCCGGCACCCAAACAGGGCTTGGCGCAGAGACCCAGTACTTC
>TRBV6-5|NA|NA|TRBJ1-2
CASSYSSPGVAYGYTF
TGTGCCAGCAGTTACTCCTCGCCAGGGGTGGCCTATGGCTACACCTTC
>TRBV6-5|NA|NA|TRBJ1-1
CASRPTVNTEAFF
TGTGCCAGCAGACCCACGGTGAACACTGAAGCTTTCTTT